The 30 T cell receptor beta chains listed next were all sequenced from one sample in a study of tumor-infiltrating lymphocytes in primary liver carcinoma. With around 490 ng total RNA as template and a constant-region primer, TCR beta cDNA was made. Slightly modified ARM-PCR served as the procedure for the TCR beta libraries. These libraries came from three rounds of nested multiplex PCR. Researchers ran the first two PCR rounds for around 10 cycles each with TRBV1-TRBV30 forward primers and a C-beta reverse primer. TCRdb independently ran MiXCR on the multiplex PCR reads; one entry per CDR3 protein. The table has around 210,000 distinct CDR3 sequences, almost 65% seen once; the top ten hold 7% to 8.5%. Blood RNA came from unsorted whole blood; germline DNA was also extracted. Material: peripheral blood. These receptors all stem from a woman aged 55-70 years with primary liver carcinoma and hepatitis B virus infection.

Of note for this clonotype: Likely a read error: the CDR3 ends without its conserved phenylalanine or tryptophan. The chain employs TRBV29-1 and TRBJ2-1; D might be TRBD1 or TRBD2, each matching 6 bases. Germline CDR1 SQVTM, CDR2 ANQGSEA. The CDR3 loop spans 12 amino acids. The CDR3 sequence: CSVRGAYNGQFS. The CDR3 DNA reads as TGCAGTGTAAGGGGGGCCTACAATGGGCAGTTCTCC.

Turning to this clonotype: This may be a read error: a much more frequent sequence differs by one nucleotide. J is TRBJ2-3 and V is TRBV4-1; D assignment may be TRBD1 or TRBD2 (5 bases each). Trimming left V 6 bases short and J 6 bases short, with 16 bases between. This CDR3 comprises 14 residues. Germline V gives CDR1 MGHRA, CDR2 YSYEKL. The CDR3 spells CASRAAGTVDTQYF. CDR3 in DNA: TGCGCCAGCAGGGCGGCAGGGACCGTGGATACGCAGTATTTT.

The sample holds many counts of this clonotype. The chain joins TRBV28 to TRBJ1-1, with no clear D. Trimming took 6 bases from V and 1 from J, leaving 9 bases between them. This CDR3 is 13 amino acids long. Germline values: CDR1 MDHEN, CDR2 SYDVKM. The CDR3 bases are TGTGCCAGCAGAAAATTCCCGAACACTGAAGCTTTCTTT. It is translated as CASRKFPNTEAFF. The full variable domain, with the rest looked up from reference TRBV28 and TRBJ1-1, is DVKVTQSSRYLVKRTGEKVFLECVQDMDHENMFWYRQDPGLGLRLIYFSYDVKMKEKGDIPEGYSVSREKKERFSLILESASTNQTSMYLCASRKFPNTEAFFGQGTRLTVV.

For this clonotype: Since no conserved phenylalanine or tryptophan closes the CDR3, a read error is the likely cause. The chain is built from TRBV5-1 and TRBJ2-3; 12 bases match TRBD2. There are 16 residues in the CDR3. Germline-derived CDR1 and CDR2 are SGHRS and YFSETQ. Trimming at V came to 4 bases and at J to 2 bases, leaving 5 bases not matched to a gene. The CDR3 region has the DNA TGCGCCAGCAGCGCGGGACTAGCGGGTATCACAGATACGCAGTATATT. Translation gives CASSAGLAGITDTQYI.

Turning to this clonotype: A read error may be the cause here, since a much bigger clone is one base away. V and J are TRBV12-3 or TRBV12-4 and TRBJ1-2; no reliable D call. V lost 3 bases and J lost 4, with 6 bases in between. The CDR3 runs 12 residues. The CDR3 protein is CASSLFCYGYTF. The DNA of the CDR3 is TGTGCCAGCAGTTTGTTCTGCTATGGCTACACCTTC.

This clonotype was counted once. A much larger clonotype is one base distant, so this may be a read error. The genes are TRBV6-2 or TRBV6-3 and TRBJ1-5; maybe TRBD1 (5 bases). The CDR3 has 16 amino acids. Germline V gives CDR1 MNHEY, CDR2 SVGEGT. The CDR3 protein is CANSYRQPYSNQPQHF. The CDR3 DNA reads TGTGCCAACAGTTACAGGCAGCCATATAGCAATCAGCCCCAGCATTTT.

V gene TRBV6-6 combines with J gene TRBJ1-2; D gene unclear. The ends were cut back, 1 base at V and 4 bases at J, with 13 bases in the middle. This CDR3 region has 15 residues. Germline V lookup: CDR1 MNHNY, CDR2 SVGAGI (reference sequence). The CDR3 loop reads CASSYFQDVGYGYTF. For the CDR3, the DNA is TGTGCCAGCAGTTACTTCCAGGACGTAGGCTATGGCTACACCTTC.

This chain joins TRBV29-1 and TRBJ1-4, with D perhaps TRBD1 (5 bases). Germline lookup yields CDR1 SQVTM and CDR2 ANQGSEA. This CDR3 has 13 amino acids. The V and J ends lost 4 bases and 7 bases respectively, with 13 bases between them. The CDR3 region has the DNA TGCAGCGTTGGAGGTGGGGCGCCTGAAAAACTGTTTTTT. This codes for CSVGGGAPEKLFF.

Regarding this clonotype: A much larger clone differs from this one at a single base, so this may be a read error. The V call is TRBV5-1, the J call TRBJ2-1; a possible D gene is TRBD1 (6 bases). Germline loops: CDR1 SGHRS, CDR2 YFSETQ. This CDR3 is built from 16 residues. V was clipped by 0 bases and J by 6 bases, with 16 bases between them. The CDR3 region is CASSLAVYNRVNEQFF. The CDR3 coding sequence is TGCGCCAGCAGCTTGGCGGTGTATAACAGGGTCAATGAGCAGTTCTTC.

V and J are TRBV7-3 and TRBJ2-1, with 9 bases lining up with TRBD2. The CDR3 contains 15 residues. Per germline, CDR1 SGHTA and CDR2 FQGTGA. The junction had 3 bases not matched to a gene; V was cut back by 1 base and J by 5 bases. The CDR3 nucleotides read TGTGCCAGCAGCTTAATGACTAGCGGAGACAATGAGCAGTTCTTC. This translates into CASSLMTSGDNEQFF.

A remark on this clonotype: This may arise from a read error, as a much more abundant clone is one base away. The chain links TRBV6-2 or TRBV6-3 to TRBJ1-5, with TRBD1 as a possible D gene (6 bases). CDR1 is MNHEY and CDR2 is SVGEGT in the germline V gene. The CDR3 has 13 residues. Here the CDR3 reads CACSYRAGQPQHF. The CDR3 DNA is TGTGCCTGCAGTTACAGGGCAGGTCAGCCCCAGCATTTT.

On this clonotype itself: One end of the junction does not line up with germline, which may come from a read error. The chain joins TRBV11-1 to TRBJ2-1; a weak D match, TRBD2 (6 bases). Germline assignment: CDR1 SGHAT and CDR2 FQDESV (reference sequence). This CDR3 has 14 residues. The CDR3 nucleotides read TGCGCCAGCAGCCCCGACTGCGGGAACAATGAGCAGTTCTTC. Its translation is CASSPDCGNNEQFF.

The V and J genes are TRBV11-2 and TRBJ2-3, with TRBD1 matching over 7 bases. With the DNA end fitting TRBJ1-5 better, the J assignment may be wrong. Germline V gene lookup returns CDR1 SGHAT and CDR2 FQNNGV. CDR3 length equals 16 residues. CDR3 residues: CASSLVTGEVTDTQHF. For the CDR3, the DNA is TGTGCCAGCAGCTTGGTTACAGGGGAGGTCACGGATACGCAGCATTTT.

The chain recombines TRBV12-3 or TRBV12-4 with TRBJ1-6; 8 nucleotides match TRBD1. The V and J ends lost 2 bases and 13 bases, in that order; junction bases with no gene match: 7. The CDR3 contains 14 residues. The CDR3 loop is CASSLQGANKPLHF. CDR3 nucleotide sequence: TGTGCCAGCAGTTTACAGGGGGCGAATAAGCCCCTCCACTTT.

The chain combines TRBV4-2 with TRBJ2-1, with 14 positions matching TRBD2. With V trimmed by 1 base and J by 7 bases, 6 bases remained unmatched. The V gene's germline CDR1 is LGHNA and CDR2 YNFKEQ. The CDR3 sequence is 17 residues long. The CDR3 loop reads CASSQGGLAGVINEQFF. The CDR3 DNA follows: TGTGCCAGCAGCCAAGGGGGACTAGCGGGAGTAATTAATGAGCAGTTCTTC.

This clonotype has a count of ten or more. The genes are TRBV6-2 or TRBV6-3 and TRBJ2-7, with no clear D. Trimming left V 4 bases short and J 2 bases short, with 9 bases between. Germline V gene sequence: CDR1 MNHEY, CDR2 SVGEGT. The CDR3 is 13 residues long. The DNA for the CDR3 is TGTGCCAGCAGTTCGGCCACCCCCTACGAGCAGTACTTC. Encoded protein: CASSSATPYEQYF.

Ten or more counts support this clonotype. The chain joins TRBV4-1 to TRBJ2-5; 7 nucleotides agree with TRBD1. The CDR3 sequence is 16 residues long. In germline, CDR1 is MGHRA, CDR2 YSYEKL. Germline trimming cut 3 bases from V and 1 base from J; bases unmatched to any gene: 8. The CDR3 region has the DNA TGCGCCAGCAGCCAGACCCCGGGACAGCCCCAAGAGACCCAGTACTTC. This codes for CASSQTPGQPQETQYF.

This clonotype was seen only a few times. The V call is TRBV10-1, the J call TRBJ1-5, with D possibly being TRBD1 (5 bases). CDR1 is WNHNN, CDR2 SYGVQD, per germline (reference sequence). The V and J ends lost 2 bases and 4 bases respectively, with 6 bases between them. The CDR3 is 13 amino acids. CDR3 amino acids: CASSEQGNQPQHF. The CDR3 DNA reads TGCGCCAGCAGTGAGCAGGGAAATCAGCCCCAGCATTTT.

This clonotype has a handful of counts. V gene TRBV4-1 combines with J gene TRBJ2-2, with 8 bases fitting TRBD1. The V segment lost 8 bases and the J segment 6 bases; nucleotides outside the gene matches: 11. The CDR3 totals 15 residues. Germline CDR1 reads MGHRA; CDR2 reads YSYEKL. The chain's CDR3 is CASAGWQGAPGELFF. In DNA, the CDR3 is TGCGCCAGCGCGGGGTGGCAGGGGGCTCCCGGGGAGCTGTTTTTT.

Remarks on this clonotype: A much larger clone lies a single base off, so this may be a read error. Likely a read error: the CDR3 ends without its conserved phenylalanine or tryptophan. The CDR3 DNA reads TGTGCCAGCAGTCGGGACACGATCTCCTACGAGCAGTACTTA. It codes for CASSRDTISYEQYL. The rearrangement links TRBV6-1 to TRBJ2-7, with a tentative D call TRBD1 (6 bases). With 5 bases removed from V and 0 bases from J, the gap between germline ends came to 11 bases. This CDR3 contains 14 residues. Per germline, CDR1 MNHNS and CDR2 SASEGT.

This clonotype showed up just a few times. The chain recombines TRBV28 with TRBJ2-1; perhaps TRBD1 as D (5 bases). CDR3 size: 14 residues. Germline CDR1 and CDR2: MDHEN and SYDVKM. Trimming removed 2 bases at V and 7 bases at J, with 12 bases between. In nucleotides, the CDR3 is TGTGCCAGCAGTTTAACAGGTGTGAGGAATGAGCAGTTCTTC. It is translated as CASSLTGVRNEQFF.

Notes on this clonotype: Given a much more abundant clone one base away, this may be a read error. The chain carries TRBV10-3 and TRBJ2-1, with 7 bases that match TRBD2. The V gene's germline CDR1 is ENHRY and CDR2 SYGVKD. The CDR3 consists of 15 residues. The CDR3: CAISEKEAGNNDQFF. DNA of the CDR3: TGTGCCATCAGTGAGAAGGAAGCGGGAAACAATGATCAGTTCTTC.

This chain links TRBV11-1 with TRBJ2-1; TRBD2 matches 11 bases. Germline V gene data show CDR1 as SGHAT and CDR2 as FQDESV (reference sequence). The V segment lost 6 bases and the J segment 5 bases; nucleotides outside the gene matches: 12. The CDR3 totals 17 residues. The CDR3 bases are TGTGCCAGCAGACCAGGACTAGCGGGTTCAACTAACAATGAGCAGTTCTTC. Its translation: CASRPGLAGSTNNEQFF. The full variable domain, rest sourced from reference TRBV11-1 and TRBJ2-1, is EAEVAQSPRYKITEKSQAVAFWCDPISGHATLYWYRQILGQGPELLVQFQDESVVDDSQLPKDRFSAERLKGVDSTLKIQPAELGDSAMYLCASRPGLAGSTNNEQFFGPGTRLTVL.

In regard to this clonotype: The junction departs from the called germline gene at one end, perhaps through a read error. The CDR3 region has the DNA TGTGCCAACAGCTTAGTAGGGCTCTTCACCTCCTACAATGAGCAGTTCTTC. Its protein is CANSLVGLFTSYNEQFF. V and J are TRBV11-2 and TRBJ2-1; D gene unclear. Germline assignment: CDR1 SGHAT and CDR2 FQNNGV. The CDR3 loop spans 17 amino acids.

A remark on this clonotype: This could be a read error, since a much larger clone is one nucleotide away. The chain employs TRBV30 and TRBJ2-7; D gene ambiguous. The CDR3 is 12 amino acids. Germline lookup yields CDR1 GTSNPN and CDR2 SVGIG (reference sequence). CDR3 region: CAWSVSGIEHYF. CDR3 nucleotides: TGTGCCTGGAGTGTATCGGGTATCGAGCACTACTTC.

This chain joins TRBV2 and TRBJ2-7, with 15 bases lining up with TRBD2. With V trimmed by 7 bases and J by 3 bases, 10 bases remained unmatched. Germline CDR1 and CDR2: SNHLY and FYNNEI. This CDR3 has 17 amino acids. The CDR3 here is CASKSGLAGGPRYEQYF. In nucleotides, the CDR3 is TGTGCCAGCAAGTCAGGACTAGCGGGAGGGCCGCGCTACGAGCAGTACTTC.

In regard to this clonotype: It may be a read error: a sequence one base away is much more abundant. The V gene is TRBV6-5, the J gene TRBJ1-1, with TRBD1 as a possible D gene (5 bases). The germline V and J ends were trimmed by 5 bases and 4 bases, with 17 bases remaining between them. The CDR3 extends over 15 amino acids. Germline CDR1 and CDR2: MNHEY and SVGAGI. The CDR3 here is CASSPQTEGPTEAFF. DNA of the CDR3: TGTGCCAGCAGTCCCCAGACAGAGGGCCCCACTGAAGCTTTCTTT.

Notes on this clonotype: This may be a read error: a much more frequent sequence differs by one nucleotide. The chain employs TRBV4-1 and TRBJ1-4; D is undetermined. CDR3 length: 16 residues. Germline-derived CDR1 and CDR2 are MGHRA and YSYEKL. CDR3 DNA sequence: TGCGCCAACAGCCAATACTCTCCGCCGGGAATAGAAAAACTGTTTTTT. It encodes CANSQYSPPGIEKLFF.

As to this clonotype: This could be a read error, since a much larger clone is one nucleotide away. It is likely a read error, because the conserved phenylalanine at the end of the CDR3 is missing. The V and J genes are TRBV5-1 and TRBJ2-7; no reliable D call. Trimming cost V 0 bases and J 7 bases, with 5 bases left between them. The germline V gene encodes CDR1 SGHRS and CDR2 YFSETQ. This CDR3 has 11 residues. The DNA for the CDR3 is TGCGCCAGCAGCTTGGATCTAGAGCAGTACATC. Its translation is CASSLDLEQYI.

Points on this clonotype: One end of the junction does not line up with germline, which may come from a read error. The V and J genes are TRBV28 and TRBJ1-2; D not certain. CDR3 length equals 12 residues. Germline assignment: CDR1 MDHEN and CDR2 SYDVKM. This CDR3 reads CASSSNGPGYTF. The CDR3, as DNA: TGTGCCAGCAGTTCTAACGGCCCTGGCTACACATTC.